This record looks at one TCR beta chain sequence and its context. Its antigen is not known. These data are taken from a study of cytomegalovirus exposure and HLA in healthy donors. PCR involved 60 Vbeta and 13 Jbeta primers. Clones were sequenced by immunoSEQ multiplex PCR, and TCRdb holds only the in-frame ones, with some missing. The sample lists some 96,000 clones; approximately 77% were seen once. Study-level findings and limits: The study dropped some indistinguishable V segments, TRBV6-2 and TRBV6-3 among them.

V gave up 0 bases and J gave up 3 bases; unmatched junction bases: 9. This CDR3 spans 17 amino acids. The germline CDR1 and CDR2 sequences are SGDLS and YYNGEE. This receptor was obtained from a female donor in good health and CMV-seronegative. The gene calls are TRBV9 and TRBJ2-7; 10 bases match TRBD2. The sequenced material came from PBMCs. The CDR3 nucleotides read TGTGCCAGCAGCGTAGAGCCAGGGACTAGCGCCTTCTACGAGCAGTACTTC. It translates to CASSVEPGTSAFYEQYF.